These T cell receptor beta chains were read from a single sample in a study of response to subunit inactivated influenza vaccine. TCRdb used MiXCR to reprocess the RT-PCR reads, holding one entry per CDR3 protein. The profile shows hundreds of thousands of distinct CDR3 sequences, approximately 10% of them singletons. This sample comprised PBMCs from blood, obtained on the day of vaccination. The origin of the receptors is a middle-aged man who received an inactivated influenza vaccine. Both conserved end residues are part of each CDR3. Each record gives: V gene, clone size, J gene, D gene, CDR3 length, CDR3 protein, CDR3 DNA. D genes are given only for firm matches. A row's size may be missing; if present it is once, few, many or a size class.

TRBV7-6,-,TRBJ2-1,-,15,CASSLEGRGYNEQFF,TGTGCCAGCAGCTTAGAGGGGCGGGGTTACAATGAGCAGTTCTTC
TRBV27,-,TRBJ2-3,TRBD2,17,CASSLSMRLAGSDTQYF,TGTGCCAGCAGTTTATCGATGCGCCTAGCGGGGTCAGATACGCAGTATTTT
TRBV28,-,TRBJ2-7,TRBD2,18,CASSFHLAGGPDLYEQYF,TGTGCCAGCAGTTTCCATCTAGCGGGGGGTCCGGACCTCTACGAGCAGTACTTC
TRBV20-1,few,TRBJ2-1,-,14,CSARDGGSYNEQFF,TGCAGTGCTAGAGATGGGGGGTCCTACAATGAGCAGTTCTTC
TRBV5-5,few,TRBJ2-3,TRBD1,15,CASSLEDRVTDTQYF,TGTGCCAGCAGCTTGGAGGACAGGGTCACAGATACGCAGTATTTT
TRBV11-2,-,TRBJ2-1,-,15,CASSLDPQNYNEQFF,TGTGCCAGCAGCTTAGATCCACAGAATTACAATGAGCAGTTCTTC
TRBV5-1,-,TRBJ2-7,TRBD1,16,CASSSHPRDSFSEQYF,TGCGCCAGCAGCTCGCACCCACGGGACAGTTTCAGCGAGCAGTACTTC
TRBV7-6,-,TRBJ2-1,-,10,CASGDNEQFF,TGTGCCAGCGGGGACAATGAGCAGTTCTTC
TRBV12-3/TRBV12-4,many,TRBJ2-3,-,14,CASSTEGGADTQYF,TGTGCCAGCAGTACGGAGGGGGGAGCAGATACGCAGTATTTT
TRBV13,-,TRBJ2-3,-,16,CASSQEGIGAADTQYF,TGTGCCAGCAGCCAGGAAGGGATAGGGGCCGCAGATACGCAGTATTTT
TRBV27,once,TRBJ2-3,-,15,CASSFGRGWADTQYF,TGTGCCAGCAGTTTCGGCAGGGGTTGGGCAGATACGCAGTATTTT
TRBV4-3,-,TRBJ1-2,-,15,CASSQGAGEDYGYTF,TGCGCCAGCAGCCAAGGGGCAGGGGAGGACTATGGCTACACCTTC
TRBV6-1,-,TRBJ2-6,-,16,CASRQTFFSGANVLTF,TGTGCCAGTAGACAGACCTTCTTCTCTGGGGCCAACGTCCTGACTTTC
TRBV27,few,TRBJ1-5,TRBD1,17,CASSLWAGGNSNQPQHF,TGTGCCAGCAGTTTATGGGCAGGGGGAAATAGCAATCAGCCCCAGCATTTT
TRBV7-2,-,TRBJ1-1,-,15,CASSLANGRNTEAFF,TGTGCCAGCAGCTTAGCGAATGGCAGGAACACTGAAGCTTTCTTT
TRBV5-6,-,TRBJ1-2,-,15,CASSLEPGNNYGYTF,TGTGCCAGCAGCTTGGAGCCAGGGAACAACTATGGCTACACCTTC
TRBV7-9,-,TRBJ2-7,-,12,CASMDGTYEQYF,TGTGCCAGCATGGACGGAACCTACGAGCAGTACTTC
TRBV7-6,-,TRBJ2-5,-,14,CASSLGQLKETQYF,TGTGCCAGCAGCTTAGGACAGCTTAAAGAGACCCAGTACTTC
TRBV4-3,once,TRBJ2-7,-,15,CASSQAVGSSYEQYF,TGCGCCAGCAGCCAAGCGGTTGGGTCCTCCTACGAGCAGTACTTC
TRBV20-1,-,TRBJ1-5,TRBD1,14,CSASFGTGYQPQHF,TGCAGTGCTAGTTTCGGGACAGGATATCAGCCCCAGCATTTT
TRBV20-1,few,TRBJ2-4,TRBD2,16,CSAYRGEGLAKNIQYF,TGCAGTGCTTATAGAGGGGAGGGGCTAGCCAAAAACATTCAGTACTTC
TRBV5-5,few,TRBJ1-2,-,13,CASSRAGDYGYTF,TGTGCCAGCAGCCGAGCCGGGGACTATGGCTACACCTTC
TRBV7-1,-,TRBJ2-6,TRBD1,22,CASSSLVRRAGTGRVGANVLTF,TGTGCCAGCAGCTCCCTAGTTAGAAGGGCCGGGACAGGGCGCGTAGGGGCCAACGTCCTGACTTTC
TRBV9,-,TRBJ2-3,TRBD2,20,CASSARTGTNGRHNTDTQYF,TGTGCCAGCAGCGCCCGAACCGGGACTAACGGTCGCCACAACACAGATACGCAGTATTTT
TRBV30,-,TRBJ1-1,-,12,CAWSPTGTEAFF,TGTGCCTGGAGTCCAACCGGGACTGAAGCTTTCTTT
TRBV5-1,few,TRBJ2-2,-,14,CASSSGQYTGELFF,TGCGCCAGCAGCTCGGGACAATACACCGGGGAGCTGTTTTTT
TRBV9,-,TRBJ2-2,TRBD2,16,CASSAHSSGSTGELFF,TGTGCCAGCAGCGCCCACTCTAGCGGGAGCACCGGGGAGCTGTTTTTT
TRBV12-3/TRBV12-4,-,TRBJ2-2,-,13,CASSHRDAGELFF,TGTGCCAGCAGTCACAGGGATGCCGGGGAGCTGTTTTTT
TRBV30,few,TRBJ2-7,-,13,CAWSIYRIREQYF,TGTGCCTGGAGTATCTACCGGATACGCGAGCAGTACTTC
TRBV12-3/TRBV12-4,-,TRBJ1-2,-,13,CASSFGYNYGYTF,TGTGCCAGCAGTTTTGGCTATAACTATGGCTACACCTTC
TRBV6-2/TRBV6-3,-,TRBJ2-1,TRBD2,15,CASSPGLGRGNEQFF,TGTGCCAGCAGTCCCGGACTGGGGAGGGGCAATGAGCAGTTCTTC
TRBV7-2,few,TRBJ2-7,-,15,CASSYRTEPSGEQYF,TGTGCCAGCAGCTACCGGACTGAACCCTCGGGCGAGCAGTACTTC
TRBV27,few,TRBJ1-6,-,16,CASSPPPQRTNSPLHF,TGTGCCAGCAGTCCACCCCCACAGCGAACTAATTCACCCCTCCACTTT
TRBV6-4,few,TRBJ2-3,TRBD2,21,CASSELPPGTTRIQTTDTQYF,TGTGCCAGCAGTGAACTCCCCCCCGGGACTACCCGTATCCAGACCACAGATACGCAGTATTTT
TRBV12-3/TRBV12-4,few,TRBJ2-1,-,14,CASSLGAGYNEQFF,TGTGCCAGCAGTTTAGGCGCGGGATACAATGAGCAGTTCTTC
TRBV5-1,few,TRBJ2-7,-,14,CASSLGQGMTEQYF,TGCGCCAGCAGCTTGGGGCAGGGAATGACCGAGCAGTACTTC